Reported below is one TCR beta chain. This CDR3 spans 15 amino acids. Germline CDR1 reads LNHDA; CDR2 reads SQIVND (reference sequence). The V end was cut by 5 bases, the J end by 2 bases, with 13 bases between. Assay used: immunoSEQ multiplex PCR; TCRdb lists only in-frame clones, some missing. This table has some 69,000 clones, 88% appearing once. The source of the sample is a study of technical replicates of blood from a handful of donors. Material: PBMCs. The sequence came from a human donor in good health. Some clones in this sample may be carry-over from other donors' samples. The chain recombines TRBV19 with TRBJ2-1; perhaps TRBD2 as D (7 bases). CDR3 DNA sequence: TGTGCCAGTAGTTTGGGGGGGGCGGCCTACAATGAGCAGTTCTTC. Protein sequence: CASSLGGAAYNEQFF.